These 27 T cell receptor beta chains came from one sample sequenced in a study of OX40 agonist ivuxolimab in advanced cancers. Generated by immunoSEQ multiplex PCR, the TCRdb table keeps only in-frame clones and is missing some. This sample has tens of thousands of clones, with around four fifths found just once. Source: CD4+ or CD8+ T cells sorted from blood, taken in a trial of the OX40 agonist ivuxolimab. The receptor set was obtained from an adult with an advanced solid tumor such as melanoma, head and neck, liver or kidney cancer.

The CDR3: CASSRGGQGVMNSPLHF. The CDR3 DNA follows: TGTGCCAGCAGCAGGGGGGGTCAGGGAGTGATGAATTCACCCCTCCACTTT. This rearrangement joins TRBV9 to TRBJ1-6; TRBD1 might be the D (6 bases). The CDR3 has 17 amino acids. V lost 4 bases and J 7 bases, leaving 21 bases between the germline ends. Germline values: CDR1 SGDLS, CDR2 YYNGEE.

In its sample, this clone was seen once. The V call is TRBV6-5, the J call TRBJ1-1; 7 nucleotides agree with TRBD1. Germline CDR1 reads MNHEY; CDR2 reads SVGAGI. V shed 5 bases and J 4 bases; nucleotides not matched to a gene: 4. The CDR3 totals 13 residues. The CDR3, as DNA: TGTGCCAGCAGTGACGGACAGGTCACTGAAGCTTTCTTT. Its translation: CASSDGQVTEAFF.

The genes are TRBV5-1 and TRBJ2-1, with TRBD1 identical over 7 bases. The CDR3 has 14 residues. In germline, CDR1 is SGHRS, CDR2 YFSETQ. V shed 4 bases, J shed 5 bases, and the junction held 6 bases outside the gene matches. CDR3 loop: CASSTAGTDNEQFF. CDR3 nucleotide sequence: TGCGCCAGCAGCACCGCCGGGACAGACAATGAGCAGTTCTTC.

The V gene is TRBV2, the J gene TRBJ2-3, with D possibly being TRBD2 (6 bases). Germline V gene data show CDR1 as SNHLY and CDR2 as FYNNEI. This CDR3 has 13 amino acids. Trimming took 7 bases from V and 3 from J, leaving 11 bases between them. CDR3 sequence: CASMRLGTDTQYF. Written as DNA, the CDR3 is TGTGCCAGCATGAGACTAGGGACAGATACGCAGTATTTT.

The DNA for the CDR3 is TGTGCCAGCAGATCGGGACAGGGGGTGTTCTACGAGCAGTACTTC. It encodes CASRSGQGVFYEQYF. The chain recombines TRBV27 with TRBJ2-7, with 11 bases matching TRBD1. This CDR3 spans 15 amino acids. V was pared by 6 bases and J by 3 bases, with 7 bases of the junction left unmatched. CDR1 MNHEY and CDR2 SMNVEV come from the germline V gene (reference sequence).

The J gene is TRBJ1-1, the V gene TRBV4-1; the D gene is possibly TRBD1 (5 bases). Germline V lookup: CDR1 MGHRA, CDR2 YSYEKL. The CDR3 extends over 16 amino acids. Trimming removed 1 base from V and 0 bases from J, with 12 bases in between. The CDR3: CASSQGPGLLNTEAFF. The CDR3 DNA reads as TGCGCCAGCAGCCAAGGGCCGGGACTCCTGAACACTGAAGCTTTCTTT.

This clone was observed a few times. The rearrangement links TRBV18 to TRBJ1-5; D remains ambiguous. The CDR3 covers 13 residues. CDR1 is KGHSH, CDR2 LQKENI, per germline. V was trimmed by 5 bases and J by 4 bases, leaving 9 bases between them. CDR3 nucleotide sequence: TGTGCCAGCTCAGGTCGAGGGAATCAGCCCCAGCATTTT. Translated, it gives CASSGRGNQPQHF.

V gene TRBV5-1 combines with J gene TRBJ2-1, with D perhaps matching TRBD1 (6 bases). V was shortened by 3 bases and J by 7 bases, with 23 bases between the two germline ends. Germline CDR1 is SGHRS and CDR2 is YFSETQ. The CDR3 runs to 17 residues. Here the CDR3 DNA reads TGCGCCAGCAGCTCCCGCCCCACAGGGCAGGTGGTGAATGAGCAGTTCTTC. It codes for CASSSRPTGQVVNEQFF.

The gene calls are TRBV28 and TRBJ1-4; a possible D gene is TRBD1 (6 bases). Germline lookup yields CDR1 MDHEN and CDR2 SYDVKM. CDR3 length: 14 amino acids. V was clipped by 4 bases and J by 12 bases, with 18 bases between them. CDR3 protein: CASSYQGPKAQLFF. The CDR3 DNA follows: TGTGCCAGCAGTTATCAGGGGCCAAAGGCCCAACTGTTTTTT.

The chain joins TRBV28 to TRBJ2-7; 12 bases match TRBD1. With 4 bases clipped from V and 6 bases from J, the junction kept 7 bases outside the gene matches. CDR1 and CDR2 from the germline V gene are MDHEN and SYDVKM. This CDR3 contains 15 residues. Here the CDR3 reads CASSSSGTGGSEQYF. CDR3 nucleotides: TGTGCCAGCAGTTCGTCCGGGACAGGGGGCTCCGAGCAGTACTTC.

The chain recombines TRBV29-1 with TRBJ2-3; 15 bases agree with TRBD2. Germline V gene data show CDR1 as SQVTM and CDR2 as ANQGSEA. V dropped 2 bases and J dropped 1; count of bases not matched to a gene: 16. CDR3 size: 21 residues. The DNA of the CDR3 is TGCAGCGTTGAACCCCTCGGGGGACTAGCGGGAGGAAGGATGGGCACAGATACGCAGTATTTT. As protein: CSVEPLGGLAGGRMGTDTQYF.

The chain employs TRBV11-3 and TRBJ2-5; D is possibly TRBD2 (5 bases). Trimming stripped 1 base from V and 7 bases from J, with 10 bases between. Per germline, CDR1 SGHNT and CDR2 YENEEA. There are 13 residues in the CDR3. The CDR3: CASSLGAEGTQYF. DNA of the CDR3: TGTGCCAGCAGCTTAGGAGCAGAGGGGACCCAGTACTTC.

The V and J genes are TRBV4-2 and TRBJ2-1; 12 bases agree with TRBD2. V was pared by 6 bases and J by 8 bases, with 11 bases of the junction left unmatched. Germline values: CDR1 LGHNA, CDR2 YNFKEQ. The CDR3 has 16 amino acids. In DNA, the CDR3 is TGTGCCAGCAGTCGGAGACTAGCGGGAGAGGGCGATGAGCAGTTCTTC. Amino acids: CASSRRLAGEGDEQFF.

J is TRBJ2-7 and V is TRBV7-9; D is uncertain. Germline V gene sequence: CDR1 SEHNR, CDR2 FQNEAQ (reference sequence). The CDR3 extends over 12 amino acids. Trimming left V 5 bases short and J 6 bases short, with 11 bases between. This CDR3 reads CASSRTQAEQYF. The CDR3 DNA follows: TGTGCCAGCAGCCGGACCCAGGCCGAGCAGTACTTC.

This clone was found once. This rearrangement joins TRBV7-2 to TRBJ1-1, with D uncertain. CDR3 length equals 13 residues. The V gene's germline CDR1 is SGHTA and CDR2 FQGNSA. V lost 3 bases, J lost 0 bases, and 5 bases lay in between. Here the CDR3 DNA reads TGTGCCAGCAGCTTCGGGATGAACACTGAAGCTTTCTTT. It translates to CASSFGMNTEAFF.

The V call is TRBV27, the J call TRBJ1-6; D gene ambiguous. V gave up 2 bases and J gave up 6 bases, with 5 bases separating them. The CDR3 has 13 amino acids. Germline V lookup: CDR1 MNHEY, CDR2 SMNVEV (reference sequence). CDR3 sequence reads: CASSLGVNSPLHF. The CDR3 region has the DNA TGTGCCAGCAGTTTAGGGGTTAATTCACCCCTCCACTTT.

This chain links TRBV5-6 with TRBJ2-1; 10 bases match TRBD1. Germline V gene lookup returns CDR1 SGHDT and CDR2 YYEEEE. With 7 bases clipped from V and 4 bases from J, the junction kept 5 bases outside the gene matches. This CDR3 contains 14 residues. CDR3 residues: CASSGGQGYNEQFF. As DNA, the CDR3 is TGTGCCAGCTCGGGGGGACAGGGGTACAATGAGCAGTTCTTC.

The CDR3 DNA reads TGCGCCAGCAGCTTTACCTATCAGGGCTCCTACAATGAGCAGTTCTTC. It is translated as CASSFTYQGSYNEQFF. The chain employs TRBV5-1 and TRBJ2-1; a possible D gene is TRBD1 (5 bases). Germline lookup yields CDR1 SGHRS and CDR2 YFSETQ. V shed 2 bases and J shed 0 bases, with 12 bases lying between them. This CDR3 has 16 residues.

This chain links TRBV7-2 with TRBJ1-6; D is possibly TRBD1 (5 bases). The CDR3 sequence is 14 residues long. The germline V gene encodes CDR1 SGHTA and CDR2 FQGNSA. The V gene lost 1 base and the J gene lost 7 bases, with 8 bases spanning the gap. The CDR3 DNA follows: TGTGCCAGCAGCTTAGGGACACTAAATTCACCCCTCCACTTT. Translated, it gives CASSLGTLNSPLHF.

In nucleotides, the CDR3 is TGCAGCGTTACCCTGGGGAACACTGAAGCTTTCTTT. This encodes CSVTLGNTEAFF. V is TRBV29-1 and J is TRBJ1-1; the D is unclear. In germline, CDR1 is SQVTM, CDR2 ANQGSEA. The V and J ends lost 5 bases and 1 base respectively, with 8 bases between them. CDR3 length: 12 residues.

The V gene is TRBV18, the J gene TRBJ2-7; D gene unclear. The V end lost 5 bases, the J end lost 2 bases, and 4 bases lay between the germline ends. Germline V CDR1 and CDR2: KGHSH, LQKENI. This CDR3 contains 11 residues. CDR3 residues: CASSFAYEQYF. The CDR3 coding sequence is TGTGCCAGCTCATTCGCCTACGAGCAGTACTTC.

This chain uses TRBV7-2 with TRBJ2-3; the D gene is possibly TRBD2 (5 bases). Germline-derived CDR1 and CDR2 are SGHTA and FQGNSA. The length of the CDR3 is 15 residues. V was shortened by 0 bases and J by 0 bases, with 7 bases between the two germline ends. The CDR3 sequence: CASSLAGVSTDTQYF. The CDR3 bases are TGTGCCAGCAGCTTAGCGGGAGTGAGCACAGATACGCAGTATTTT.

The chain recombines TRBV20-1 with TRBJ2-7; D gene ambiguous. V was cut by 5 bases and J by 4 bases, with 9 bases left in between. The length of the CDR3 is 11 residues. CDR1 is DFQATT, CDR2 SNEGSKA, per germline (reference sequence). CDR3 in amino acids: CSAQGNYEQYF. CDR3 DNA: TGCAGTGCTCAAGGAAATTACGAGCAGTACTTC.

The chain joins TRBV18 to TRBJ2-5; D is undetermined. The CDR3 totals 15 residues. V was shortened by 4 bases and J by 2 bases, with 14 bases between the two germline ends. Germline-derived CDR1 and CDR2 are KGHSH and LQKENI. The DNA of the CDR3 is TGTGCCAGCTCACAATCGGACGGGCAGCAAGAGACCCAGTACTTC. It encodes CASSQSDGQQETQYF.

J is TRBJ1-5 and V is TRBV2; D is undetermined. Looked up from germline, CDR1 is SNHLY and CDR2 is FYNNEI. The V end lost 5 bases, the J end lost 5 bases, and 10 bases lay between the germline ends. The CDR3 consists of 13 residues. For the CDR3, the DNA is TGTGCCAGCAGTCTTGATAGTTATCAGCCCCAGCATTTT. Amino acid sequence: CASSLDSYQPQHF.

This chain joins TRBV11-2 and TRBJ2-1; no reliable D call. The length of the CDR3 is 14 residues. Trimming took off 2 bases at V and 9 bases at J, with 14 bases between the two ends. Germline CDR1 and CDR2: SGHAT and FQNNGV. The DNA of the CDR3 is TGTGCCAGCAGCTTAAAGTCCGGCAACGGTGAGCAGTTCTTC. Protein product: CASSLKSGNGEQFF. Full variable domain (rest looked up from reference TRBV11-2 and TRBJ2-1): EAGVAQSPRYKIIEKRQSVAFWCNPISGHATLYWYQQILGQGPKLLIQFQNNGVVDDSQLPKDRFSAERLKGVDSTLKIQPAKLEDSAVYLCASSLKSGNGEQFFGPGTRLTVL.

This chain connects TRBV2 to TRBJ2-1, with a weak D call TRBD1 (5 bases). CDR1 is SNHLY and CDR2 is FYNNEI in the germline V gene. Trimming shortened V by 4 bases and J by 0 bases, and 22 bases separated the two germline ends. CDR3 size: 19 residues. This CDR3 reads CASSVTAFLTASSYNEQFF. For the CDR3, the DNA is TGTGCCAGCAGTGTAACCGCGTTCTTGACAGCTAGCTCCTACAATGAGCAGTTCTTC. Full variable domain (outside the CDR3, taken from reference TRBV2 and TRBJ2-1): EPEVTQTPSHQVTQMGQEVILRCVPISNHLYFYWYRQILGQKVEFLVSFYNNEISEKSEIFDDQFSVERPDGSNFTLKIRSTKLEDSAMYFCASSVTAFLTASSYNEQFFGPGTRLTVL.